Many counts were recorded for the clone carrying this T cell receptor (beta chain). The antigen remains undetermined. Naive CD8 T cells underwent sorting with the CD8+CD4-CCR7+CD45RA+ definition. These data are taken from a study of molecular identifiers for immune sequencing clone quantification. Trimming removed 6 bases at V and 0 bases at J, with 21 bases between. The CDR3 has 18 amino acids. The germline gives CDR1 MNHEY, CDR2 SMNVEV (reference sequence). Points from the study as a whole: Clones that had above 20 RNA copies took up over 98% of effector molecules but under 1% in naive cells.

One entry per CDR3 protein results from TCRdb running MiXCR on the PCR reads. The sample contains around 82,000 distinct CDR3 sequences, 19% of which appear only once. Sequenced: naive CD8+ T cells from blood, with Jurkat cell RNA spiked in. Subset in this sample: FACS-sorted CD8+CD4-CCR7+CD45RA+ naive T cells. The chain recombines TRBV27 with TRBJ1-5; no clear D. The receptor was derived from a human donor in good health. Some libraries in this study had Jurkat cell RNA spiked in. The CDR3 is CASRRLEASPYSNQPQHF. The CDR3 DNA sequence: TGTGCCAGCAGAAGACTTGAGGCCAGCCCCTATAGCAATCAGCCCCAGCATTTT.